This T cell receptor (beta chain) emerged from a study of tumor and adjacent non-tumor tissue in lung cancer. Study details: The cohort had around twelve adenocarcinoma, 2 squamous cell and 1 small cell patients. Stage I to III disease affected 10 men and roughly 5 women aged about 30 to 85. About 4.17 million productive TCRbeta reads were obtained per sample on average.

Notes on the study in general: Higher tumor TCR diversity was associated with shorter survival.

This sample's RNA came from whole unsorted tissue. More than 3 cm separated this lung sample from the edge of the tumor. Germline V gives CDR1 LGHNA, CDR2 YNFKEQ. The CDR3 runs 15 residues. With respect to this clonotype: Antigen specificity is unknown.

Three rounds of nested PCR, following a modified ARM-PCR protocol, produced the TCRbeta library. TCRdb re-analysed the multiplex PCR reads in MiXCR, keeping a single row per CDR3 protein. The data show approximately 90,000 distinct CDR3 sequences, more than 75% seen once. The TCR sequence derives from a woman in her 50s with non-small cell lung cancer. The chain links TRBV4-2 to TRBJ2-2; no firm D call. The specimen sequenced was distant non-tumor lung tissue. CDR3 sequence reads: CGGAPGLPNTGELFF. The CDR3, as DNA: TGTGGCGGCGCTCCGGGTCTACCGAACACCGGGGAGCTGTTTTTT.